This T cell receptor (beta chain) is drawn from a study of identical twins (dated by TCRdb to about 2016). Study-level background: TCR alpha and beta repertoires from monozygotic twins, unrelated adults of various ages and cord blood were deep-sequenced to test whether fetal clonotypes persist. To rule out contamination, replicate twin experiments were performed at different times with different library preparation protocols. The paper's findings and limits, for the study overall: Excess twin sharing in beta out-of-frame sequences was weaker because fewer shared sequences lowered the signal-to-noise ratio. Compared with coincidental sharing between unrelated individuals, an excess of low generation-probability sequences was observed among out-of-frame TCR alpha sequences shared between twins. Because the same donors could not be followed over many years, the conclusions relied on cross-sectional statistical analysis. Zero-insertion analyses could be partly confounded by invariant T cells such as MAIT and iNKT, though diverse VJ usage argued against such confounding for most clonotypes. Abundant cord blood beta clonotypes had fewer insertions, young adult naive repertoires showed a similar but weaker trend, and memory repertoires showed no such trend. Recombination models systematically underestimated out-of-frame TCR alpha sharing in monozygotic twins but agreed with sharing between unrelated individuals.

The library was generated by 5' RACE. The reads were generated on an Illumina HiSeq 2000. Template switching introduced a universal primer binding site; the final cDNA contained a unique molecular identifier, enabling accurate counting of TCR cDNA molecules. First-strand cDNA for TCR alpha and beta chains was synthesized from specific primers in the conserved constant-segment region. To control for contamination, each cDNA library was double barcoded with a SMART-Mk sample barcode plus Illumina barcodes. TruSeq adapter sequences, together with Illumina sample barcodes, were added in two successive PCR steps. The TCR alpha and beta cDNA libraries were sequenced on the Illumina HiSeq platform using custom primers. Per the authors' processing: Raw reads were processed with MiGEC to extract unique molecular identifiers, and MiXCR was used to determine CDR3 positions. For each individual, recombination models were inferred using an EM algorithm with the repgenHMM and IGoR tools. The tcR package in R was used for shared clonotype analysis, with sharing normalized by the product of cloneset sizes. Out-of-frame nonproductive sequences were analyzed to study raw recombination free of thymic and clonal selection effects. Clones were called with MiXCR by TCRdb after fastp trimmed the public reads at Q25, and only in-frame beta chains were retained. For every CDR3 protein sequence, its rows merge into one entry that carries the most common genes and DNA. The V and J calls, along with clone size, are taken from TCRdb and not from the paper's own processing. The sample profile shows about 470,000 distinct CDR3 sequences; 24% of them were found once. The ten largest clones capture about 2.7% of the sample.

This clonotype was detected only a few times. Its antigen specificity is not known. Per-nucleotide qualities are absent, and no much larger clonotype sits a single base away. The CDR3 has 14 amino acids, counting the end cysteine and phenylalanine. Only the CDR3 part of the read is kept: 42 bases, read in frame from the first base. Deletion took 0 bases off V and 3 bases off J, with a span of 9 bases between the germline ends. CDR1 and CDR2 are read off the germline V gene (reference sequence) as SGHNT and YYREEE. All donors were healthy Caucasians. The twin cohort consisted of three pairs of female monozygotic twins, all aged 18 to 29 years. Positive isolation kits from Invitrogen were used to isolate the CD4+ and CD8+ T cell populations. These data were also filed under a second study, of T cells expressing NK-cell markers. That second report states: Three sorted T-cell subsets (CD3+CD56+NKG2C+, CD3+CD56+NKG2C- and CD3+CD56-NKG2C+) from roughly 8 donors had their TCR beta-chain repertoires profiled. Among the eight sequenced donors, only one was HCMV-seronegative, while the other seven were HCMV-seropositive. In several experiments an anti-gammadeltaTCR antibody was added to restrict sorting to alphabetaTCR-expressing T cells. In six or seven donors, the dominant CD3+CD56+NKG2C+ clonotypes ranked among the top 10 CD8+ clonotypes, making up about 1.0-7.5% of CD8+ T cells. Those dominant clonotypes were again the most abundant among CD3+CD56-NKG2C+ cells in several donors, at about 28.3-65%. Whether the expanded NKG2C-expressing T cell clones were specific for HCMV antigens remained unclear. All eight donors whose samples were sequenced were randomly selected healthy volunteers, three of them men and five women. To determine HCMV serostatus, a commercial ELISA kit was used to detect HCMV-specific IgG in serum. MIGEC was used to demultiplex reads and group the reads by UMI, and MiTCR was used to assemble and quantify clonotypes. To exclude erroneous sequences, only TCR cDNA sequences supported by at least two reads were retained. Downstream repertoire analysis used the tcR package, and clonotypes were matched across fractions by CDR3 nucleotide sequence plus V segment. VDJmatch was used to annotate antigen specificity against VDJdb, with one amino acid substitution in CDR3 allowed.

The sample comprised CD4+ T cells sorted from blood. This TCR came from a woman aged 18-29 years in good health. This chain joins TRBV5-4 to TRBJ1-1; a tentative D call is TRBD1 (6 bases match). The DNA reads TGTGCCAGCAGCTTGGGGACAGCCGACACTGAAGCTTTCTTT. This sequence encodes CASSLGTADTEAFF.